The 5 T cell receptor beta chains below were found in one sample sequenced in a study of cytomegalovirus exposure and HLA in healthy donors. The PCR made use of 60 Vbeta and 13 Jbeta primers. The protocol was immunoSEQ multiplex PCR, while the TCRdb copy is restricted to in-frame clones and leaves out a portion. The sample consists of about 100,000 clones, 55% to 80% of them appearing once. The sample comprised PBMCs. The receptors stem from a human donor in good health.

This clone was picked up one time. The chain carries TRBV7-2 and TRBJ2-2; possibly TRBD1 for D (6 bases). CDR3 length equals 14 residues. Between the trimmed V and J ends, which lost 5 bases and 9 bases, there was a span of 16 bases. Germline loops: CDR1 SGHTA, CDR2 FQGNSA. The CDR3 nucleotides are TGTGCCAGCAGCCTAAACAGGGTACGGAGGGAGCTGTTTTTT. Protein sequence: CASSLNRVRRELFF.

The CDR3 bases are TGTGCCAGCAGTTCTCAGACAGGGTTCAGGAACACTGAAGCTTTCTTT. Amino acids: CASSSQTGFRNTEAFF. V usage is TRBV27 and J usage is TRBJ1-1, with 7 nucleotides matching TRBD1. Germline-derived CDR1 and CDR2 are MNHEY and SMNVEV (reference sequence). V shed 4 bases, J shed 1 base, and the junction held 9 bases outside the gene matches. The CDR3 runs to 16 residues.

A few counts support this clone. The chain has TRBV10-1 and TRBJ2-3; D is unresolved. The CDR3 totals 12 residues. Germline V gene sequence: CDR1 WNHNN, CDR2 SYGVQD (reference sequence). Trimming removed 4 bases from V and 8 bases from J, with 10 bases in between. As DNA, the CDR3 is TGCGCCAGCAGTGCCGCAACGGGTACGCAGTATTTT. Translating it yields CASSAATGTQYF.

The rearrangement uses TRBV9 and TRBJ1-2; D is unresolved. This CDR3 has 12 residues. V lost 2 bases and J 1 base, leaving 3 bases between the germline ends. The germline gives CDR1 SGDLS, CDR2 YYNGEE. The CDR3 here is CASSVYNYGYTF. For the CDR3, the DNA is TGTGCCAGCAGCGTTTATAACTATGGCTACACCTTC.

The rearrangement uses TRBV28 and TRBJ2-3; the match to TRBD1 covers 7 bases. Trimming cost V 6 bases and J 2 bases; bases outside gene matches: 14. This CDR3 contains 17 residues. Germline loops: CDR1 MDHEN, CDR2 SYDVKM. The CDR3 DNA follows: TGTGCCAGCAGAGCAGGGGGTATGAGGTCCTACACAGATACGCAGTATTTT. Its translation is CASRAGGMRSYTDTQYF.